The text below deals with one T cell receptor beta chain. The antigen is unknown. The V gene lost 3 bases and the J gene lost 10 bases, with 15 bases spanning the gap. In germline, CDR1 is SGHTA, CDR2 FQGNSA. The CDR3 is 13 amino acids. The data were taken from a study of T cell responses to AZD1222 COVID-19 vaccine. Study observations and caveats: Reportedly, close to half of spike-specific TCRs are directed against unmutated variant regions. Receipt of two AZD1222 doses was followed by a rise in Spike-specific TCR breadth and depth. Spike-wide coverage was observed for vaccine-associated CD4 TCRs, with dominant responses at 160-218 and 743-854. The number of AZD1222 recipients seropositive at baseline was only 5 to 7.

Here immunoSEQ multiplex PCR was the method, and the copy in TCRdb shows in-frame clones only, minus some. This sample's table reports under 150,000 clones. Material: peripheral blood. The TCR sequence derives from an adult in good health. This chain uses TRBV7-2 with TRBJ1-2; the D gene is possibly TRBD1 (6 bases). CDR3: CASSFEGVGSYTF. CDR3 in DNA: TGTGCCAGCAGCTTCGAGGGGGTGGGCTCCTACACCTTC.